The clone carrying this T cell receptor (beta chain) has just a few counts. The antigen is undetermined. This record belongs to a study of somatic mutations in cytotoxic T cells in rheumatoid arthritis. CDR3 length: 15 residues. Germline CDR1 and CDR2: SGHTA and FQGNSA. V shed 2 bases and J 6 bases; nucleotides not matched to a gene: 6. Separation of CD4+ and CD8+ cells was performed by positive magnetic bead selection, and purity was verified by flow cytometry. Sequencing used immunoSEQ multiplex PCR; TCRdb keeps in-frame clones, though not all of them. This table holds 10,000 to 13,000 clones, less than 80% found once. Broader study findings: Unidentified antigens were the targets of the expanded CD8+ clones.

This TCR was sampled from an adult with rheumatoid arthritis. The sequencing sample was made of CD8+ T cells sorted from blood. The rearrangement joins TRBV7-2 to TRBJ2-7, with 11 bases lining up with TRBD2. The CDR3 region is CASSLSSGRASEQYF. The DNA for the CDR3 is TGTGCCAGCAGCTTAAGTAGCGGGAGGGCCTCCGAGCAGTACTTC.